These 6 T cell receptor beta chains came from one sample sequenced in a study of CD8 T cells in ankylosing spondylitis. Each CDR3 protein gets one entry after TCRdb re-called the 5' RACE reads with MiXCR. The sample shows 300,000 to 350,000 distinct CDR3 sequences, around a tenth of them seen only once. The sequenced sample consisted of blood, either unsorted or a sorted T cell fraction (not recorded which). The receptors were sampled from a female donor with ankylosing spondylitis or in good health (not recorded which).

This clonotype was recorded at least ten times. The CDR3 here is CASSRTGLGNTEAFF. The DNA for the CDR3 is TGTGCCAGCAGTAGGACAGGGTTGGGGAACACTGAAGCTTTCTTT. The chain is built from TRBV28 and TRBJ1-1; 8 bases match TRBD1. The CDR3 totals 15 residues. The V gene's germline CDR1 is MDHEN and CDR2 SYDVKM. V lost 5 bases, J lost 1 base, and 6 bases stayed unmatched.

This clonotype was seen many times. The chain links TRBV20-1 to TRBJ2-3; 7 bases align to TRBD1. Trimming removed 2 bases from V and 4 bases from J; junction bases left unmatched: 3. Germline CDR1 and CDR2: DFQATT and SNEGSKA (reference sequence). CDR3 size: 13 residues. The CDR3 nucleotides read TGCAGTGCTAGAAAAGGGGGCCCAGATACGCAGTATTTT. As protein: CSARKGGPDTQYF.

This clonotype was seen many times. V and J are TRBV5-1 and TRBJ2-3; 8 nucleotides align to TRBD1. The ends lost 4 bases at V and 2 bases at J; junction bases unmatched: 6. The CDR3 is made up of 15 amino acids. The germline CDR1 and CDR2 sequences are SGHRS and YFSETQ. CDR3 DNA sequence: TGCGCCAGCAGCAGGGACAGGCCTCCCACAGATACGCAGTATTTT. It is translated as CASSRDRPPTDTQYF.

This clonotype was seen at least ten times. The junction does not match germline at one end; this may be a read error. This rearrangement joins TRBV20-1 to TRBJ2-7; TRBD1 is a possible D gene (6 bases). Germline loops: CDR1 DFQATT, CDR2 SNEGSKA (reference sequence). There are 13 residues in the CDR3. The CDR3 coding sequence is TGCAGTGCTCGAGACAGGATAGTTCACGAGCAGTACTTC. Translation gives CSARDRIVHEQYF.

The sample holds many counts of this clonotype. This sequence joins TRBV10-3 and TRBJ1-1; TRBD1 aligns across 8 bases. Germline CDR1 reads ENHRY; CDR2 reads SYGVKD. This CDR3 has 13 amino acids. V was clipped by 4 bases and J by 5 bases; unmatched bases: 3. The CDR3 region has the DNA TGTGCCATCAGTGTGACAGGGGAAACTGAAGCTTTCTTT. It yields the protein CAISVTGETEAFF.

This clonotype has ten or more counts. The chain recombines TRBV5-6 with TRBJ1-1; 7 bases agree with TRBD1. CDR1 and CDR2 (germline): SGHDT, YYEEEE. V lost 4 bases to trimming and J lost 0 bases; unmatched junction nucleotides: 6. The CDR3 has 15 residues. CDR3 coding DNA: TGTGCCAGCAGCGTGACAGGGACCTTGAACACTGAAGCTTTCTTT. Amino acids: CASSVTGTLNTEAFF.